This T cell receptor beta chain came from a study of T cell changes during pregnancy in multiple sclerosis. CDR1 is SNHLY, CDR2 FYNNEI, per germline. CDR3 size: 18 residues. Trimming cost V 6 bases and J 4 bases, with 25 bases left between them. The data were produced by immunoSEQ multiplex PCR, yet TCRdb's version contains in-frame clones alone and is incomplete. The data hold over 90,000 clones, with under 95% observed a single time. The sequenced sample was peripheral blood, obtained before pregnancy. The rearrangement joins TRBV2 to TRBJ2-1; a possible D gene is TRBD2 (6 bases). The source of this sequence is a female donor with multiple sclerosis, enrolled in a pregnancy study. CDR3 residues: CASSAHAPPGLTYNEQFF. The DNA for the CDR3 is TGTGCCAGCAGCGCACATGCTCCTCCGGGACTGACGTACAATGAGCAGTTCTTC.